The present TCR beta chain was sequenced within a study of Graves' ophthalmopathy and Graves' hyperthyroidism. Hyperthyroidism patients, aged 18 to 65, were newly diagnosed, under 2 months' duration. The ends were cut back, 3 bases at V and 1 base at J, with 9 bases in the middle. The CDR3 contains 14 residues. Whole-study findings and limits: With approximately 88% sensitivity and roughly 80% specificity, a 13-signature model separated ophthalmopathy from stable hyperthyroidism. Blood samples also showed most expanded thyroid clonotypes exceeding 0.001 frequency.

In its sample, this clonotype was seen many times. Its antigen is as yet unknown. As the template, RNA transcripts were used to amplify TCR beta CDR3 regions. HTBI primers were used in a first-round RT-PCR, which preceded a second-round multiplex PCR. TCRdb re-called the multiplex PCR reads with MiXCR, one entry per CDR3 protein. The table records about 400,000 distinct CDR3 sequences, approximately 15% of them present only once. The material sequenced was peripheral blood. The chain couples TRBV12-3 or TRBV12-4 to TRBJ2-5; D gene uncertain. This TCR was recovered from a woman in her late teens or twenties with stable Graves' hyperthyroidism. The CDR3 DNA reads TGTGCCAGCAGTTTGGTATGGCTCCAAGAGACCCAGTACTTC. It encodes CASSLVWLQETQYF.